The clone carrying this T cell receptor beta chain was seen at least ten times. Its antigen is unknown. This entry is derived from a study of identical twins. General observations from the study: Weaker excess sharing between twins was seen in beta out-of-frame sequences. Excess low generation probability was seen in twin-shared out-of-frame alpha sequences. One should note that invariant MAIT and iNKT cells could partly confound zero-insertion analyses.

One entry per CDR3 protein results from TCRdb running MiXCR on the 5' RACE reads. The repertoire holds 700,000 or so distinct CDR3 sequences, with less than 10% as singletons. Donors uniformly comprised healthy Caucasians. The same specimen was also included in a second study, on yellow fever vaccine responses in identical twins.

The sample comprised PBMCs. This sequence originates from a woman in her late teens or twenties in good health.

The CDR3 region has the DNA TGCGCCAGCAGCTTGGGCCGCGGGACCATGCAAGAGACCCAGTACTTC. It encodes CASSLGRGTMQETQYF. The chain uses TRBV5-1 and TRBJ2-5, with D maybe TRBD2 (6 bases). CDR1 and CDR2 (germline): SGHRS, YFSETQ. V gave up 0 bases and J gave up 2 bases, with 14 bases separating them. This CDR3 region has 16 residues.